This TCR beta chain appears in the sequencing data of a study of shared T cell receptors in the human thymus. Some clones are missing from TCRdb's copy, which holds only in-frame ones; the method was immunoSEQ multiplex PCR. The sample has 500,000 to 750,000 clones, approximately 90% seen once. Germline-derived CDR1 and CDR2 are KGHSH and LQKENI. With 0 bases removed from V and 10 bases from J, the gap between germline ends came to 12 bases. This CDR3 is 13 amino acids long. The sample also formed part of further work on human thymus T cells. Per that study: Donors consisted of healthy Finnish infants (having corrective surgery for congenital heart defects). From resections taken during corrective heart surgery, the thymus tissue was obtained. Thymic and blood repertoires appeared to display a bias in their usage of V and J genes. Unrelated individuals reportedly shared highly overlapping thymic TCR repertoires.

Sequenced sample: thymocytes. This chain links TRBV18 with TRBJ2-5; tentatively, D is TRBD1 (6 bases). The clonotype comes from a boy under three years old with a congenital heart defect. The CDR3: CASSPPRGSYQYF. As DNA, the CDR3 is TGTGCCAGCTCACCACCGAGGGGGTCGTACCAGTACTTC.